The clone carrying this T cell receptor (beta chain) was seen many times. Its antigen is not known. The length of the CDR3 is 15 residues. Trimming took 0 bases from V and 1 from J, leaving 10 bases between them. Germline values: CDR1 DFQATT, CDR2 SNEGSKA (reference sequence). The authors prepared the TCRbeta library with unique molecular identifiers. TCRdb reanalysed the PCR reads using MiXCR and keeps one entry per CDR3 protein. There are some 190,000 distinct CDR3 sequences in the sample; around 10% occur only once, and under 15% lies in the top ten. This sample was included in a study of T-cell reconstitution after alpha-beta-depleted transplantation in children. Broader study findings: Several hundred expanded graft clones reportedly were the source of alpha-beta T cells about two months after transplant.

This specimen was PBMCs, taken before TCRalphabeta/CD19-depleted stem cell transplant. The chain carries TRBV20-1 and TRBJ1-3, with TRBD1 as a possible D gene (6 bases). The sequence derives from a boy between 2 and 15 years old with acute myeloid leukemia, due to receive a stem cell transplant. CDR3 residues: CSAREQQGSGNTIYF. The CDR3, as DNA: TGCAGTGCTAGAGAACAACAGGGTTCTGGAAACACCATATATTTT.